These T cell receptor beta chains were read from a single sample in a study of CD8 T cells in ankylosing spondylitis. TCRdb processed the 5' RACE reads anew with MiXCR; each CDR3 protein has one entry. The sample carries 250,000 to 350,000 distinct CDR3 sequences, 20% recorded once. The specimen was blood, either unsorted or a sorted T cell fraction (not recorded which). The receptor set was obtained from a male donor with ankylosing spondylitis or in good health (not recorded which). The CDR3 runs from the conserved cysteine through the conserved F or W. Fields, in order: clone size, D gene, J gene, V gene, CDR3 DNA, CDR3 protein. The D gene is left open where the match is weak. Clone size, where shown, is once, few, many, or a class for clones that have expanded.

>few|TRBD2|TRBJ2-1|TRBV11-2
TGTGCCAGCAGCTCCCTAGCGGGATCCGGGGATGAGCAGTTCTTC
CASSSLAGSGDEQFF
>few|-|TRBJ1-6|TRBV4-2
TGTGCCAGCAGCCAAGATTCGGGGGCTATGATTGGATCACCCCTCCACTTT
CASSQDSGAMIGSPLHF
>-|-|TRBJ2-6|TRBV5-5
TGTGCCAGCAGCTTTGCGTTTGGGGCCAACGTCCTGACTTTC
CASSFAFGANVLTF
>few|-|TRBJ2-3|TRBV29-1
TGCAGCCTCGGAGGGGGGGGGGCAGATACGCAGTATTTT
CSLGGGGADTQYF
>-|-|TRBJ2-5|TRBV20-1
TGCAGTGCCGGTGGAGGTATTGAGACCCAGTACTTC
CSAGGGIETQYF
>few|-|TRBJ1-6|TRBV6-1
TGTGCCAGCAAGGTTAAACGGGATTCACCCCTCCACTTT
CASKVKRDSPLHF
>-|-|TRBJ1-2|TRBV4-1
TGCGCCAGCAGCCAAGATTTCGGACGTGGGGGGGCGTTTGGCTACACCTTC
CASSQDFGRGGAFGYTF
>-|-|TRBJ2-4|TRBV20-1
TGCAGTGCTGTACGAGGGTTAGCCAAAAACATTCAGTACTTC
CSAVRGLAKNIQYF
>few|-|TRBJ2-3|TRBV9
TGTGCCAGCAGCGCCTGGGGGCGAAAAGGGGCAGATACGCAGTATTTT
CASSAWGRKGADTQYF
>few|-|TRBJ2-5|TRBV20-1
TGCAGTGCTAGAGATGGAGGGAGAATAGGAGAGACCCAGTACTTC
CSARDGGRIGETQYF
>few|-|TRBJ1-1|TRBV15
TGTGCCACCAGCAGAGATCGGTCAGAAGCTTTCTTT
CATSRDRSEAFF
>few|TRBD2|TRBJ2-3|TRBV3-1
TGTGCCAGCGCCGGGACTAGCGGGAGGACAGATACGCAGTATTTT
CASAGTSGRTDTQYF
>-|-|TRBJ2-3|TRBV12-3/TRBV12-4
TGTGCCAGCAGTTCCACTACCGGAGATACGCAGTATTTT
CASSSTTGDTQYF
>-|-|TRBJ2-1|TRBV7-2
TGTGCCAGCAGCTTACTTCGGATAAATGAGCAGTTCTTC
CASSLLRINEQFF
>-|-|TRBJ2-2|TRBV6-2/TRBV6-3
TGTGCCAGCAACGATCGGGGCACCGGGGAGCTGTTTTTT
CASNDRGTGELFF
>-|-|TRBJ2-3|TRBV5-2
TGTGCCATGGGACCTTCGCCTACAGATACGCAGTATTTT
CAMGPSPTDTQYF
>many|-|TRBJ2-1|TRBV2
TGTGCCAGCAGCCTTTTAGGCTACAATGAGCAGTTCTTC
CASSLLGYNEQFF
>few|TRBD2|TRBJ2-5|TRBV29-1
TGCAGCGTTGAGGCGGGGGGCCGGCAAGAGACCCAGTACTTC
CSVEAGGRQETQYF
>-|-|TRBJ2-4|TRBV20-1
TGCAGTGCTAGTGGGGGGGAGGGGGAAAACATTCAGTACTTC
CSASGGEGENIQYF
>-|-|TRBJ2-1|TRBV5-1
TGCGCCAGCAGTAGGGACACCCTGACCTACAATGAGCAGTTCTTC
CASSRDTLTYNEQFF
>-|-|TRBJ1-2|TRBV28
TGTGCCAGCACCAATTCCGCAGGGGACTATGGCTACACCTTC
CASTNSAGDYGYTF
>few|-|TRBJ1-1|TRBV2
TGTGCCAGCAGGTCCGGGACGTTGAACACTGAAGCTTTCTTT
CASRSGTLNTEAFF
>-|-|TRBJ2-3|TRBV20-1
TGCAGTGCGGGGGAAAGCACAGATACGCAGTATTTT
CSAGESTDTQYF
>few|TRBD1|TRBJ1-1|TRBV15
TGTGCCACCAGCAGAGGGTCCGGGACAGGGAACACTGAAGCTTTCTTT
CATSRGSGTGNTEAFF
>few|-|TRBJ2-3|TRBV5-1
TGCGCCAGCAGCTTGGCCTGGGTTAGGGGCGATACGCAGTATTTT
CASSLAWVRGDTQYF
>few|TRBD1|TRBJ1-1|TRBV20-1
TGCAGTGCTAGACAATACAGGGGGAACACTGAAGCTTTCTTT
CSARQYRGNTEAFF
>-|TRBD2|TRBJ2-1|TRBV5-1
TGCGCCAGCAGCTCCATAGCGGGAGGGCCGGGGAAATCCTACAATGAGCAGTTCTTC
CASSSIAGGPGKSYNEQFF
>-|-|TRBJ1-3|TRBV28
TGTGCCAGCAGTACCGCAGGGGCGGCTGGAAACACCATATATTTT
CASSTAGAAGNTIYF
>few|-|TRBJ1-3|TRBV5-8
TGTGCCAGCAGCCCCCCGCTCTTCAAATCCATATATTTT
CASSPPLFKSIYF
>-|-|TRBJ1-1|TRBV29-1
TGCAGCACTCGGGGTCCCATGAACACTGAAGCTTTCTTT
CSTRGPMNTEAFF
>many|TRBD2|TRBJ2-3|TRBV29-1
TGCAGCGTTGATAATCGACTAGCGGATGAGTATTTT
CSVDNRLADEYF
>-|-|TRBJ2-1|TRBV10-3
TGTGCCATCACTTCGGGAAATGAGCAGTTCTTC
CAITSGNEQFF
>-|TRBD1|TRBJ1-4|TRBV6-2/TRBV6-3
TGTGCCAGCAGTCACCGGACAGGGGGCTCTGAAAAACTGTTTTTT
CASSHRTGGSEKLFF
>-|TRBD2|TRBJ2-3|TRBV5-1
TGCGCCAGCAGCGTGGGGACTAGCGGGGCCACAACAGATACGCAGTATTTT
CASSVGTSGATTDTQYF
>many|TRBD2|TRBJ2-2|TRBV6-1
TGTGCCAGCAGTGAGACTAGCGGGTCTACCGGGGAGCTGTTTTTT
CASSETSGSTGELFF
>many|TRBD1|TRBJ2-1|TRBV20-1
TGCAGTGCTACCCCGACAGGGTACAATGAGCAGTTCTTC
CSATPTGYNEQFF
>few|TRBD2|TRBJ2-5|TRBV28
TGTGCCAGCAGATTAGCGGGAGAACAGACCCAGTACTTC
CASRLAGEQTQYF
>-|TRBD1|TRBJ1-2|TRBV5-1
TGCGCCAGCAGCCTCGAAGGACAGGCCGCCTATGGCTACACCTTC
CASSLEGQAAYGYTF